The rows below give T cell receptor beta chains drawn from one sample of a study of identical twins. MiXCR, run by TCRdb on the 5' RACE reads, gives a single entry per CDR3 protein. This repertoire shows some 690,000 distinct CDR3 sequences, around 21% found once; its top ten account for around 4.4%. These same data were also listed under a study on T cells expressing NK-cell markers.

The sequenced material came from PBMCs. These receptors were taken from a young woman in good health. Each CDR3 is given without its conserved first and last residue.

CDR3: ASSSWTTTYEQY; V: TRBV5-1
CDR3: SARDHSRIAKNIQY; V: TRBV20-1
CDR3: SGGQGRDEQF; V: TRBV29-1
CDR3: SATSTGDSTDTQY; V: TRBV20-1
CDR3: ASSPERGGLQETQY; V: TRBV4-2
CDR3: ASSLNPTGTNTGELF; V: TRBV7-3
CDR3: ASSDVANTGELF; V: TRBV27
CDR3: ASSRVAGSSYNEQF; V: TRBV5-1
CDR3: SAVGINQPQH; V: TRBV20-1
CDR3: ASSLDRGPGTGELF; V: TRBV5-1
CDR3: ASGFMAGYGYT; V: TRBV12-5
CDR3: ASSSPSRDGSPLH; V: TRBV7-9
CDR3: ASSLVPGSSYNEQF; V: TRBV5-6
CDR3: ASSSRQGSTDTQY; V: TRBV7-6
CDR3: ASSPGLAGAGPRSYEQY; V: TRBV11-2
CDR3: ASSLGSNPNTEAF; V: TRBV5-1
CDR3: ASSEWVAGPTDTQY; V: TRBV6-1
CDR3: SAGGSQQF; V: TRBV20-1
CDR3: ASSSLGYT; V: TRBV6-6
CDR3: ASSLDPNLTGELF; V: TRBV7-2
CDR3: SASGLAGDHTDTQY; V: TRBV20-1
CDR3: ASSLGLGRVGEQF; V: TRBV12-3/TRBV12-4
CDR3: ASSQESTSGPTFSYEQY; V: TRBV3-1
CDR3: ASSPTPGQGFGELF; V: TRBV7-9
CDR3: AISESITEAF; V: TRBV10-3
CDR3: SAPPGSYNEQF; V: TRBV20-1
CDR3: ASSLPEMAGNTIY; V: TRBV7-9
CDR3: ASRSAGYSEQF; V: TRBV7-9
CDR3: ASSHEGLGAVELF; V: TRBV3-1
CDR3: ASSVGQENTEAF; V: TRBV5-1